This T cell receptor (beta chain) originates from a study of CD8+ T cells in alopecia areata. The overall study: Each day, treated patients took oral tofacitinib twice, at 5 to 10 mg per dose.

Note on this clone: Its antigen is not known.

Following extraction, RNA underwent reverse transcription to cDNA, which served as the sequencing template. Profiling relied on immunoSEQ multiplex PCR, and the TCRdb table lists in-frame clones only, not all of them. The repertoire consists of under 300,000 clones, with 67% occurring once and the leading ten covering 1% to 1.5%. Per germline, CDR1 SGDLS and CDR2 YYNGEE. V lost 1 base to trimming and J lost 5 bases, with 18 bases between them. This CDR3 contains 16 residues. Study-wide points: Alopecia totalis/universalis scalp especially showed more expanded CD8+ clones than normal scalp.

This sequence joins TRBV9 and TRBJ2-5; maybe TRBD2 (7 bases). This TCR was sampled from a human donor with alopecia areata. The sample in question was CD4+ T cells sorted from blood, obtained at week 0. In DNA, the CDR3 is TGTGCCAGCAGCGTACCCTCGGGGGGCCACAGGGAGACCCAGTACTTC. Residues: CASSVPSGGHRETQYF.